The 20 T cell receptor beta chains below come from one sample, sequenced in a study of human T cells and chemical hapten exposure. TCRdb used MiXCR to reprocess the RACE reads, holding one entry per CDR3 protein. The sample includes about 69,000 distinct CDR3 sequences, 10% seen only once; the top ten take around 6.8%. Noted time point: patch test 2, 6 weeks after DPC sensitization. Sample treatment: therapeutic diphenylcyclopropenone sensitization with weekly scalp DPC. The specimen was whole blood, collected in connection with sensitization to the hapten diphenylcyclopropenone (DPC). The receptors derive from a woman between 45 and 60 years old with alopecia areata. Some clones in this sample may be carry-over from other donors' samples.

This clonotype was detected only a few times. The chain uses TRBV12-3 or TRBV12-4 and TRBJ2-1, with 9 nucleotides matching TRBD2. V was pared by 7 bases and J by 5 bases, with 6 bases of the junction left unmatched. This CDR3 comprises 14 residues. CDR3 bases: TGTGCCAGCAAGCAAGGACTAGCGAACAATGAGCAGTTCTTC. Translation gives CASKQGLANNEQFF.

This clonotype showed up just a few times. The chain combines TRBV27 with TRBJ1-1; no definite D call. Germline CDR1 MNHEY, CDR2 SMNVEV (reference sequence). The CDR3 is made up of 12 amino acids. Trimming shortened V by 5 bases and J by 6 bases, and 10 bases separated the two germline ends. The CDR3 protein is CASSNGRSEAFF. CDR3 in DNA: TGTGCCAGCAGTAATGGACGGTCTGAAGCTTTCTTT.

This clonotype was recorded many times. The chain joins TRBV29-1 to TRBJ2-5; D is perhaps TRBD2 (5 bases). The germline gives CDR1 SQVTM, CDR2 ANQGSEA. Deletions cut 4 bases from V and 5 bases from J, with 11 bases between. This CDR3 is 12 amino acids long. For the CDR3, the DNA is TGCAGCGTTGGAATCGCGGGCGAGACCCAGTACTTC. Its protein is CSVGIAGETQYF.

This clonotype has at least ten counts. The rearrangement links TRBV19 to TRBJ1-2, with unresolved D. The CDR3 totals 16 residues. V shed 5 bases and J shed 0 bases, with 16 bases lying between them. In germline, CDR1 is LNHDA, CDR2 SQIVND (reference sequence). The chain's CDR3 is CASSSRASPTNYGYTF. CDR3 in DNA: TGTGCCAGTAGTTCCCGGGCCTCGCCTACTAACTATGGCTACACCTTC.

V usage is TRBV30 and J usage is TRBJ1-2; unclear D gene. The germline V gene encodes CDR1 GTSNPN and CDR2 SVGIG (reference sequence). Between the trimmed V and J ends, which lost 2 bases and 4 bases, there was a span of 11 bases. The CDR3 is 13 residues long. The CDR3 DNA sequence: TGTGCCTGGAGTCCCGACGGTCTCTATGGCTACACCTTC. It specifies CAWSPDGLYGYTF.

This clonotype was detected only a few times. The chain joins TRBV29-1 to TRBJ2-7, with 12 bases that match TRBD2. The J segment lost 0 bases and the V segment lost 6 bases, leaving 9 bases of the junction unmatched. The CDR3 covers 16 residues. Germline V gives CDR1 SQVTM, CDR2 ANQGSEA. CDR3 in amino acids: CSVIGLAGIRSYEQYF. The CDR3 nucleotides read TGCAGCGTCATCGGACTAGCGGGGATACGCTCCTACGAGCAGTACTTC.

V and J are TRBV12-3 or TRBV12-4 and TRBJ2-1; a possible D gene is TRBD1 (6 bases). The germline V and J ends were trimmed by 3 bases and 7 bases, with 16 bases remaining between them. The CDR3 spans 15 residues. CDR3 protein: CASSFNWGQGNEQFF. For the CDR3, the DNA is TGTGCCAGCAGTTTTAACTGGGGGCAAGGGAATGAGCAGTTCTTC.

V and J are TRBV20-1 and TRBJ2-4; D perhaps matches TRBD1 (6 bases). Germline CDR1 is DFQATT and CDR2 is SNEGSKA (reference sequence). This CDR3 comprises 16 residues. Trimming stripped 3 bases from V and 3 bases from J, with 18 bases between. CDR3 coding DNA: TGCAGTGCTAGGAGAGAAACAGGGTTGTTCAAAAACATTCAGTACTTC. Its translation: CSARRETGLFKNIQYF.

This clonotype has more than one count but fewer than ten. The chain uses TRBV5-6 and TRBJ1-1, with D tentatively TRBD1 (5 bases). The ends were cut back, 0 bases at V and 0 bases at J, with 6 bases in the middle. There are 14 residues in the CDR3. Per the germline V gene, CDR1 is SGHDT and CDR2 is YYEEEE. Here the CDR3 DNA reads TGTGCCAGCAGCTTGGGGACATTGAACACTGAAGCTTTCTTT. It codes for CASSLGTLNTEAFF.

Worth noting for this clonotype: It may be a read error: a sequence one base away is much more abundant. This chain uses TRBV27 with TRBJ1-2, with TRBD1 matching over 7 bases. The CDR3 runs 14 residues. Per germline, CDR1 MNHEY and CDR2 SMNVEV (reference sequence). Trimming took 5 bases from V and 4 from J; bases not matched to a gene: 7. Written as DNA, the CDR3 is TGTGCCAGCAGTACGGAGGGGGCGGGCTATGGCTACACCTTC. It encodes CASSTEGAGYGYTF.

The chain has TRBV6-6 and TRBJ1-1; D might be TRBD1 (6 bases). The V gene lost 7 bases and the J gene lost 4 bases, with 16 bases spanning the gap. CDR3 length equals 14 residues. Germline CDR1 MNHNY, CDR2 SVGAGI (reference sequence). The CDR3 here is CASITGMKSTEAFF. The CDR3 DNA reads as TGTGCCAGCATCACAGGGATGAAGAGCACTGAAGCTTTCTTT.

The table lists this clonotype with many counts. The chain carries TRBV11-2 and TRBJ2-2; weak D call: TRBD1 (6 bases). V dropped 1 base and J dropped 4 bases, with 19 bases sitting between them. Per germline, CDR1 SGHAT and CDR2 FQNNGV. The CDR3 sequence is 18 residues long. In DNA form, the CDR3 reads TGTGCCAGCAGCTTAGGGCAATCCCTAACAGGGATCACCGGGGAGCTGTTTTTT. It codes for CASSLGQSLTGITGELFF.

This clonotype was seen ten or more times. The V gene is TRBV29-1, the J gene TRBJ2-1, with D maybe TRBD1 (6 bases). V was trimmed by 4 bases and J by 8 bases, leaving 12 bases between them. This CDR3 comprises 12 residues. CDR1 is SQVTM and CDR2 is ANQGSEA in the germline V gene. Here the CDR3 reads CSVVMGAYEQFF. CDR3 nucleotide sequence: TGCAGCGTTGTAATGGGGGCCTATGAGCAGTTCTTC.

Ten or more counts support this clonotype. The chain joins TRBV5-1 to TRBJ2-6; 9 positions agree with TRBD2. V was clipped by 2 bases and J by 3 bases; unmatched bases: 6. Germline V gives CDR1 SGHRS, CDR2 YFSETQ. The CDR3 is made up of 17 amino acids. The CDR3 sequence: CASSLVAGVFGANVLTF. The CDR3 DNA reads as TGCGCCAGCAGCTTAGTAGCGGGAGTTTTTGGGGCCAACGTCCTGACTTTC.

This clonotype was counted a few times. This chain uses TRBV2 with TRBJ1-5; 8 bases line up with TRBD1. This CDR3 region has 14 residues. The V gene end was trimmed by 6 bases and the J gene end by 9 bases; junction bases not matched to a gene: 10. The germline V gene has CDR1 SNHLY and CDR2 FYNNEI. CDR3 DNA sequence: TGTGCCAGCAGCCAGACAGGGGCATTCTCGCCCCAGCATTTT. Amino acids: CASSQTGAFSPQHF. The full variable domain, with the rest looked up from reference TRBV2 and TRBJ1-5, is EPEVTQTPSHQVTQMGQEVILRCVPISNHLYFYWYRQILGQKVEFLVSFYNNEISEKSEIFDDQFSVERPDGSNFTLKIRSTKLEDSAMYFCASSQTGAFSPQHFGDGTRLSIL.

This clonotype was found a few times. The chain carries TRBV29-1 and TRBJ2-5, with TRBD2 identical over 12 bases. Per the germline V gene, CDR1 is SQVTM and CDR2 is ANQGSEA. The V and J ends lost 4 bases and 5 bases, in that order; junction bases with no gene match: 5. The CDR3 is 14 amino acids. DNA of the CDR3: TGCAGCGTTGTGACTAGCGGGAGTGGGGAGACCCAGTACTTC. Protein product: CSVVTSGSGETQYF.

This clonotype was found a few times. The chain employs TRBV10-2 and TRBJ2-1; D not resolved. CDR1 is WSHSY and CDR2 is SAAADI in the germline V gene. The length of the CDR3 is 13 residues. With 0 bases removed from V and 9 bases from J, the gap between germline ends came to 9 bases. CDR3 amino acids: CASSESKPAEQFF. The CDR3 region has the DNA TGCGCCAGCAGTGAGTCGAAGCCTGCTGAGCAGTTCTTC.

The gene calls are TRBV18 and TRBJ2-1; D remains unclear. Trimming took off 3 bases at V and 1 base at J, with 10 bases between the two ends. CDR3 length equals 15 residues. Germline V lookup: CDR1 KGHSH, CDR2 LQKENI. For the CDR3, the DNA is TGTGCCAGCTCACCGGGTTCCCTGTCCTACAATGAGCAGTTCTTC. It codes for CASSPGSLSYNEQFF.

This clonotype has ten or more counts. The chain uses TRBV20-1 and TRBJ2-3; D unclear. The CDR3 runs 13 residues. Looked up from germline, CDR1 is DFQATT and CDR2 is SNEGSKA (reference sequence). Trimming took off 4 bases at V and 2 bases at J, with 10 bases between the two ends. CDR3 coding DNA: TGCAGTGCTACGAAACTCCACACAGATACGCAGTATTTT. Its protein is CSATKLHTDTQYF.

The chain combines TRBV29-1 with TRBJ2-1, with a weak D call TRBD1 (6 bases). V gave up 6 bases and J gave up 3 bases, with 18 bases separating them. This CDR3 spans 15 amino acids. Germline CDR1 is SQVTM and CDR2 is ANQGSEA. This CDR3 reads CSVPQGGVSYNEQFF. The CDR3 nucleotides read TGCAGCGTCCCTCAAGGGGGAGTCAGCTACAATGAGCAGTTCTTC.